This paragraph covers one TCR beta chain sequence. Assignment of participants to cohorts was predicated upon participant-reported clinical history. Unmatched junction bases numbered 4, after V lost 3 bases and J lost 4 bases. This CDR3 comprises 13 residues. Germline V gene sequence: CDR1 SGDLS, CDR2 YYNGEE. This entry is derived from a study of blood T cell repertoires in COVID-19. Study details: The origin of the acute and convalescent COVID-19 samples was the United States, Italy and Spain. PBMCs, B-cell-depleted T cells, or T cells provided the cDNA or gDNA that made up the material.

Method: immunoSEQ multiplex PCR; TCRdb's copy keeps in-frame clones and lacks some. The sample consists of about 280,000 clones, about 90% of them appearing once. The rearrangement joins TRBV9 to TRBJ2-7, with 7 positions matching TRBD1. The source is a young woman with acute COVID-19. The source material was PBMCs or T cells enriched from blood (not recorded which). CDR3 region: CASSAGTVYEQYF. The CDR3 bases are TGTGCCAGCAGCGCCGGGACAGTTTACGAGCAGTACTTC.